A single sample is the source of the 14 T cell receptor beta chains below, sequenced in a study of blood T cell repertoires in COVID-19. The repertoire was sequenced with immunoSEQ multiplex PCR; TCRdb's copy has only in-frame clones and lacks some. Of about 180,000 clones listed, about 87% are singletons. The sequenced material came from peripheral blood. The origin of the receptors is a woman between 50 and 59 years old with acute or convalescent COVID-19.

The chain couples TRBV13 to TRBJ1-6; D ambiguous. There are 13 residues in the CDR3. V was trimmed by 2 bases and J by 7 bases, leaving 6 bases between them. Germline CDR1 reads PRHDT; CDR2 reads FYEKMQ (reference sequence). The CDR3 protein is CASSLSQNSPLHF. The CDR3 nucleotides read TGTGCCAGCAGCTTATCCCAGAATTCACCCCTCCACTTT. Supplemented by reference TRBV13 and TRBJ1-6, the full variable domain reads AAGVIQSPRHLIKEKRETATLKCYPIPRHDTVYWYQQGPGQDPQFLISFYEKMQSDKGSIPDRFSAQQFSDYHSELNMSSLELGDSALYFCASSLSQNSPLHFGNGTRLTVT.

The rearrangement uses TRBV29-1 and TRBJ2-1; the match to TRBD2 covers 10 bases. With V trimmed by 5 bases and J by 7 bases, 2 bases remained unmatched. The CDR3 is 12 amino acids. Germline V CDR1 and CDR2: SQVTM, ANQGSEA. The CDR3 DNA reads TGCAGCGTTCTTAGCGGGAGGAATGAGCAGTTCTTC. It encodes CSVLSGRNEQFF.

This clone was seen at least ten times. The V gene is TRBV4-1, the J gene TRBJ2-1; perhaps TRBD1 as D (6 bases). Germline V gives CDR1 MGHRA, CDR2 YSYEKL. Trimming cost V 2 bases and J 10 bases, with 15 bases left between them. The CDR3 contains 14 residues. In DNA, the CDR3 is TGCGCCAGCAGCCAACTGGGGGCCAGAATCGAGCAGTTCTTC. Translating gives CASSQLGARIEQFF.

The chain couples TRBV18 to TRBJ1-1; TRBD1 aligns across 9 bases. V lost 1 base to trimming and J lost 0 bases; unmatched junction nucleotides: 3. Germline lookup yields CDR1 KGHSH and CDR2 LQKENI. The CDR3 loop spans 16 amino acids. CDR3 sequence (DNA): TGTGCCAGCTCACCACGACAGGGGGGGATGAACACTGAAGCTTTCTTT. Its translation: CASSPRQGGMNTEAFF.

This chain joins TRBV7-2 and TRBJ1-2, with TRBD1 matching over 8 bases. This CDR3 has 14 residues. The germline CDR1 and CDR2 sequences are SGHTA and FQGNSA. The trim removed 4 bases at V and 1 base at J, leaving 2 bases unmatched. The CDR3 region is CASSSGQGNYGYTF. The CDR3 nucleotides read TGTGCCAGCAGCTCCGGACAGGGTAACTATGGCTACACCTTC.

The V gene is TRBV6-5, the J gene TRBJ1-2, with D tentatively TRBD1 (5 bases). The CDR3 contains 14 residues. Germline V gene data show CDR1 as MNHEY and CDR2 as SVGAGI. Between the trimmed V and J ends, which lost 6 bases and 7 bases, there was a span of 18 bases. The DNA for the CDR3 is TGTGCCAGCAGCCGTTCCCAGGGCAACGGTGGCTACACCTTC. This codes for CASSRSQGNGGYTF.

This clone was seen only once. CDR3 residues: CASSQYSGQPQHF. The DNA of the CDR3 is TGTGCCAGCAGCCAATACTCGGGTCAGCCCCAGCATTTT. The rearrangement links TRBV14 to TRBJ1-5; unclear D gene. CDR3 length equals 13 residues. Germline V gives CDR1 SGHDN, CDR2 FVKESK. Trimming pared 2 bases from V and 6 bases from J, leaving 8 bases between. The variable domain in full, with the rest retrieved from reference TRBV14 and TRBJ1-5, is EAGVTQFPSHSVIEKGQTVTLRCDPISGHDNLYWYRRVMGKEIKFLLHFVKESKQDESGMPNNRFLAERTGGTYSTLKVQPAELEDSGVYFCASSQYSGQPQHFGDGTRLSIL.

A single count supports this clone. The chain carries TRBV5-1 and TRBJ2-1, with 9 bases that match TRBD2. J lost 8 bases, V lost 0 bases, and 9 bases had no gene match. From germline, CDR1 is SGHRS and CDR2 YFSETQ. This CDR3 contains 16 residues. The CDR3 region is CASSLELEREADEQFF. Written as DNA, the CDR3 is TGCGCCAGCAGCTTGGAACTCGAGCGGGAGGCCGATGAGCAGTTCTTC. Looking up the rest from reference TRBV5-1 and TRBJ2-1 gives the full variable domain: KAGVTQTPRYLIKTRGQQVTLSCSPISGHRSVSWYQQTPGQGLQFLFEYFSETQRNKGNFPGRFSGRQFSNSRSEMNVSTLELGDSALYLCASSLELEREADEQFFGPGTRLTVL.

V and J are TRBV4-3 and TRBJ1-1; 10 bases line up with TRBD1. Per the germline V gene, CDR1 is LGHNA and CDR2 is YSLEER. After removal of 4 bases from V and 11 bases from J, the junction contained 4 bases not matched to a gene. The CDR3 runs to 12 residues. The DNA of the CDR3 is TGCGCCAGCAGCCTGGACAGGGGGAGGGCTTTCTTT. Translated, it gives CASSLDRGRAFF.

This rearrangement joins TRBV7-8 to TRBJ2-5, with TRBD1 matching over 8 bases. The CDR3 loop spans 16 amino acids. V shed 4 bases, J shed 4 bases, and the junction held 11 bases outside the gene matches. The germline CDR1 and CDR2 sequences are SGHVS and FQNEAQ. CDR3 coding DNA: TGTGCCAGCAGCTCCAGACCGCCAGGGGGCGCAGAGACCCAGTACTTC. This translates into CASSSRPPGGAETQYF.

V gene TRBV19 combines with J gene TRBJ2-7; D is unclear. V lost 3 bases, J lost 4 bases, and 10 bases lay in between. The germline V gene encodes CDR1 LNHDA and CDR2 SQIVND (reference sequence). This CDR3 spans 13 amino acids. The CDR3 is CASSITILYEQYF. CDR3 sequence (DNA): TGTGCCAGTAGTATCACTATCTTATACGAGCAGTACTTC.

There are a few counts of this clone. This rearrangement joins TRBV18 to TRBJ1-2, with D unclear. Germline CDR1 and CDR2: KGHSH and LQKENI. CDR3 length: 16 residues. Trimming removed 2 bases at V and 2 bases at J, with 15 bases between. The CDR3 DNA reads TGTGCCAGCTCACCAGATGGTGCCGAACAGAACTATGGCTACACCTTC. Its translation: CASSPDGAEQNYGYTF.

This chain links TRBV7-9 with TRBJ1-1; 9 positions match TRBD1. The CDR3 extends over 18 amino acids. The germline V gene has CDR1 SEHNR and CDR2 FQNEAQ (reference sequence). The junction had 16 bases not matched to a gene; V was cut back by 5 bases and J by 3 bases. In DNA, the CDR3 is TGTGCCAGCAGCCCCGGATCTGGGACAGGGACTGGCCACACTGAAGCTTTCTTT. Translation: CASSPGSGTGTGHTEAFF.

The chain carries TRBV6-2 or TRBV6-3 and TRBJ1-3; 9 bases align to TRBD1. The CDR3 spans 12 residues. CDR1 and CDR2 (germline): MNHEY, SVGEGT. The ends lost 6 bases at V and 8 bases at J; junction bases unmatched: 2. The CDR3 protein is CASSDRGDTIYF. CDR3 nucleotide sequence: TGTGCCAGCAGCGACAGGGGGGACACCATATATTTT.